The rows below give T cell receptor beta chains drawn from one sample of a study of cytomegalovirus exposure and HLA in healthy donors. Assay: immunoSEQ multiplex PCR; the TCRdb copy retains only in-frame clones and omits some. The sample carries more than 80,000 clones, about two thirds recorded once. The sample taken for sequencing was PBMCs. The origin of the receptors is a boy younger than 18 in good health and CMV-seronegative. Each CDR3 is given with its conserved first and last residue. D genes are given only for firm matches. Clone size, where shown, is once, few, many, or a class for clones that have expanded.

TRBJ2-2,TRBD1,TRBV19,NA,TGTGCCAGTACCTTGTTTACAGGGGGTAAGGACACCGGGGAGCTGTTTTTT,CASTLFTGGKDTGELFF
TRBJ1-1,NA,TRBV21-1,NA,TGTGCCAGCAGCAATCAGGGGGGAACTGAAGCTTTCTTT,CASSNQGGTEAFF
TRBJ1-5,NA,TRBV28,NA,TGTGCCAGCAGTCCCCCCAGGGCAAACAATCAGCCCCAGCATTTT,CASSPPRANNQPQHF
TRBJ2-1,NA,TRBV5-1,NA,TGCGCCAGCAGCTTGGGTGGCGGGGGCACTTACAATGAGCAGTTCTTC,CASSLGGGGTYNEQFF
TRBJ1-1,NA,TRBV25-1,NA,TGTGCCAGCAGTGAATGGAAGGGGTACACTGAAGCTTTCTTT,CASSEWKGYTEAFF
TRBJ2-1,TRBD1,TRBV7-2,NA,TGTGCCAGCAGCTTAGAATGGGACAGGGAGCAGTTCTTC,CASSLEWDREQFF
TRBJ2-1,NA,TRBV7-9,NA,TGTGCCAGCAGCAAAGGGGCTTTGGATGAGCAGTTCTTC,CASSKGALDEQFF
TRBJ2-7,NA,TRBV10-2,NA,TGCGCCAGCAGTGCTTACAGGGGACTTTACGAGCAGTACTTC,CASSAYRGLYEQYF
TRBJ2-2,TRBD2,TRBV11-2,NA,TGTGCCAGCAGCACCCTAGCGGGAGGGATCGGGGAGCTGTTTTTT,CASSTLAGGIGELFF
TRBJ1-3,NA,TRBV10-3,NA,TGTGCCATCAAGCGCTCTGGAAACACCATATATTTT,CAIKRSGNTIYF
TRBJ2-3,NA,TRBV6-5,NA,TGTGCCAGCAGCGACGCCGGGACTCACACAGATACGCAGTATTTT,CASSDAGTHTDTQYF
TRBJ1-5,NA,TRBV9,few,TGTGCCAGCAGCCTAGGGGGGGGCAATCAGCCCCAGCATTTT,CASSLGGGNQPQHF
TRBJ2-1,TRBD1,TRBV29-1,NA,TGCAGCGTTAAAGGGACAGGGCTTTACAATGAGCAGTTCTTC,CSVKGTGLYNEQFF
TRBJ2-5,TRBD1,TRBV28,NA,TGTGCCAGCAGGGTACAGGGGGCCCAAGAGACCCAGTACTTC,CASRVQGAQETQYF
TRBJ1-4,NA,TRBV15,NA,TGTGCCACCAGCAGAGAGACGGGAGCAAATGAAAAACTGTTTTTT,CATSRETGANEKLFF
TRBJ1-2,TRBD1,TRBV10-3,once,TGTGCCTCACGAAGGACGGGACAGGGTTACGGCTACACCTTC,CASRRTGQGYGYTF
TRBJ1-4,TRBD1,TRBV28,NA,TGTGCCAGCAGTCCCCCCGGGGACAGGGCTAATGAAAAACTGTTTTTT,CASSPPGDRANEKLFF
TRBJ1-1,NA,TRBV27,NA,TGTGCCAGCAGTTTGTCAGGGGACTATGGTGAAGCTTTCTTT,CASSLSGDYGEAFF
TRBJ2-5,TRBD2,TRBV25-1,NA,TGTGCCAGCAGTGACTGGACTAGCGGGAAGGAGACCCAGTACTTC,CASSDWTSGKETQYF
TRBJ1-5,NA,TRBV5-1,NA,TGCGCCAGCAGCTTGGAAGGGGTCCTAAATCAGCCCCAGCATTTT,CASSLEGVLNQPQHF
TRBJ2-1,NA,TRBV7-9,NA,TGTGCCAGCAGCCGAGAACTGGTAACGTACAATGAGCAGTTCTTC,CASSRELVTYNEQFF
TRBJ1-6,NA,TRBV28,NA,TGTGCCAGCACGGAGGCGGGCTTTTCGGAGATAGCCGACTCTAATTCACCCCTCCACTTT,CASTEAGFSEIADSNSPLHF